Each of the 32 T cell receptor beta chains below was sequenced from the same sample in a study of blood T cell repertoires in COVID-19. Using immunoSEQ multiplex PCR, the repertoire was profiled, and TCRdb retains in-frame clones only, with some absent. The sample lists about 500,000 clones; about 91% were seen once. What was sequenced was peripheral blood. The receptors were gathered from a man younger than 35 with COVID-19, enrolled during active disease.

The J gene is TRBJ1-1, the V gene TRBV19, with D hard to call. CDR3 length: 12 amino acids. CDR1 is LNHDA and CDR2 is SQIVND in the germline V gene (reference sequence). Trimming shortened V by 9 bases and J by 4 bases, and 12 bases separated the two germline ends. CDR3 bases: TGTGCCAGCATGTGGGGAGGCACTGAAGCTTTCTTT. This gives the protein CASMWGGTEAFF.

This chain joins TRBV14 and TRBJ2-2, with D unclear. The CDR3 runs 14 residues. Trimming shortened V by 5 bases and J by 5 bases, and 12 bases separated the two germline ends. Looked up from germline, CDR1 is SGHDN and CDR2 is FVKESK. This CDR3 reads CASSRGSVTGELFF. CDR3 DNA: TGTGCCAGCAGCAGAGGATCTGTGACCGGGGAGCTGTTTTTT.

V is TRBV11-2 and J is TRBJ2-3, with 7 nucleotides matching TRBD2. The V and J ends lost 4 bases and 6 bases, in that order; junction bases with no gene match: 13. Germline assignment: CDR1 SGHAT and CDR2 FQNNGV. CDR3 length: 16 residues. CDR3 in amino acids: CASSYLTGLREDTQYF. CDR3 nucleotide sequence: TGTGCCAGCAGCTACCTGACGGGACTACGAGAGGATACGCAGTATTTT. Drawing the rest from reference TRBV11-2 and TRBJ2-3, the complete variable domain is EAGVAQSPRYKIIEKRQSVAFWCNPISGHATLYWYQQILGQGPKLLIQFQNNGVVDDSQLPKDRFSAERLKGVDSTLKIQPAKLEDSAVYLCASSYLTGLREDTQYFGPGTRLTVL.

For this clone: At one of its ends the junction is not consistent with the germline gene, which may arise from a read error. The gene calls are TRBV7-9 and TRBJ2-7; 11 positions agree with TRBD1. Per the germline V gene, CDR1 is SEHNR and CDR2 is FQNEAQ (reference sequence). The CDR3 extends over 15 amino acids. The CDR3 loop is CASSLAGTGGDEQYF. CDR3 sequence (DNA): TGTGCCAGCAGCCTAGCCGGGACAGGGGGAGACGAGCAGTACTTC. The whole variable domain, remainder taken from reference TRBV7-9 and TRBJ2-7, is DTGVSQNPRHKITKRGQNVTFRCDPISEHNRLYWYRQTLGQGPEFLTYFQNEAQLEKSRLLSDRFSAERPKGSFSTLEIQRTEQGDSAMYLCASSLAGTGGDEQYFGPGTRLTVT.

This clone appeared a single time. The same CDR3 arises from other DNA sequences in this sample as well. This sequence joins TRBV7-2 and TRBJ1-1, with a tentative D call TRBD1 (5 bases). The CDR3 loop spans 13 amino acids. V was pared by 5 bases and J by 1 base, with 8 bases between. Germline loops: CDR1 SGHTA, CDR2 FQGNSA. CDR3 loop: CASSRQGNTEAFF. For the CDR3, the DNA is TGTGCCAGCAGCAGGCAGGGGAACACTGAAGCTTTCTTT.

This chain joins TRBV19 and TRBJ2-2; TRBD1 agrees at 10 bases. V was clipped by 3 bases and J by 3 bases; unmatched bases: 4. This CDR3 has 16 amino acids. Germline values: CDR1 LNHDA, CDR2 SQIVND (reference sequence). DNA of the CDR3: TGTGCCAGTAGTATTTATGGGACAGGGGACACCGGGGAGCTGTTTTTT. It encodes CASSIYGTGDTGELFF.

A single count supports this clone. The chain recombines TRBV6-5 with TRBJ2-7, with 7 bases lining up with TRBD1. V lost 8 bases and J lost 3; bases outside the gene matches: 13. CDR1 and CDR2 (germline): MNHEY, SVGAGI. This CDR3 contains 15 residues. CDR3 in amino acids: CASVSLPGQRYEQYF. The CDR3 region has the DNA TGTGCCAGCGTCTCCCTCCCGGGACAGCGCTACGAGCAGTACTTC.

The chain joins TRBV2 to TRBJ2-6, with D possibly TRBD2 on 6 matching bases. The germline CDR1 and CDR2 sequences are SNHLY and FYNNEI. Trimming took off 6 bases at V and 4 bases at J, with 13 bases between the two ends. The CDR3 contains 15 residues. CDR3 bases: TGTGCCAGCAGAAAGGGAGGCTCAGGGGCCAACGTCCTGACTTTC. It specifies CASRKGGSGANVLTF. Variable domain in full (rest from reference TRBV2 and TRBJ2-6): EPEVTQTPSHQVTQMGQEVILRCVPISNHLYFYWYRQILGQKVEFLVSFYNNEISEKSEIFDDQFSVERPDGSNFTLKIRSTKLEDSAMYFCASRKGGSGANVLTFGAGSRLTVL.

V is TRBV19 and J is TRBJ2-1, with 7 bases lining up with TRBD2. CDR1 LNHDA and CDR2 SQIVND come from the germline V gene (reference sequence). This CDR3 is built from 13 residues. Trimming cost V 8 bases and J 5 bases; bases outside gene matches: 6. CDR3 amino acids: CASREREHNEQFF. The CDR3 coding sequence is TGTGCCAGTCGGGAGCGGGAACACAATGAGCAGTTCTTC.

This chain connects TRBV27 to TRBJ1-4; D is unresolved. The germline CDR1 and CDR2 sequences are MNHEY and SMNVEV (reference sequence). V was shortened by 4 bases and J by 8 bases, with 11 bases between the two germline ends. This CDR3 is built from 13 residues. CDR3 DNA: TGTGCCAGCAGTTATCGGGGTTCCGAAAAACTGTTTTTT. This encodes CASSYRGSEKLFF.

The chain employs TRBV14 and TRBJ1-6; tentatively, D is TRBD1 (5 bases). V lost 3 bases, J lost 0 bases, and 9 bases lay in between. In germline, CDR1 is SGHDN, CDR2 FVKESK. This CDR3 spans 16 amino acids. CDR3 coding DNA: TGTGCCAGCAGCCATCGCAGGGACTCCTATAATTCACCCCTCCACTTT. The encoded protein is CASSHRRDSYNSPLHF.

The rearrangement joins TRBV7-9 to TRBJ2-7; TRBD1 matches at 7 bases. Germline CDR1 reads SEHNR; CDR2 reads FQNEAQ (reference sequence). V shed 5 bases, J shed 2 bases, and the junction held 9 bases outside the gene matches. This CDR3 is built from 15 residues. DNA of the CDR3: TGTGCCAGCAGCCCCCGGGACAGTGCTACCTACGAGCAGTACTTC. As protein: CASSPRDSATYEQYF. The full variable domain, rest sourced from reference TRBV7-9 and TRBJ2-7, is DTGVSQNPRHKITKRGQNVTFRCDPISEHNRLYWYRQTLGQGPEFLTYFQNEAQLEKSRLLSDRFSAERPKGSFSTLEIQRTEQGDSAMYLCASSPRDSATYEQYFGPGTRLTVT.

The chain recombines TRBV30 with TRBJ1-2; 10 positions match TRBD1. The V gene end was trimmed by 4 bases and the J gene end by 2 bases; junction bases not matched to a gene: 4. Germline-derived CDR1 and CDR2 are GTSNPN and SVGIG (reference sequence). CDR3 length: 14 amino acids. In DNA, the CDR3 is TGTGCCTGGACCCCGGGACAGGGGAACTATGGCTACACCTTC. Translated: CAWTPGQGNYGYTF.

This rearrangement joins TRBV27 to TRBJ2-7; D gene uncertain. Trimming took 4 bases from V and 2 from J, leaving 9 bases between them. This CDR3 is 13 amino acids long. The germline gives CDR1 MNHEY, CDR2 SMNVEV (reference sequence). The CDR3 protein is CASSYQAAYEQYF. The CDR3 coding sequence is TGTGCCAGCAGTTATCAAGCCGCCTACGAGCAGTACTTC.

Remarks on this clone: At one end, the junction sequence differs from germline, possibly due to a read error. The chain carries TRBV9 and TRBJ2-5; 10 bases are a match to TRBD2. Germline V CDR1 and CDR2: SGDLS, YYNGEE. This CDR3 spans 13 amino acids. The CDR3 region has the DNA TGTGCCAGCAGCGTAGAAGAAGCGGGGGGGCGGAACTTC. This translates into CASSVEEAGGRNF.

V and J are TRBV6-5 and TRBJ1-1, with 7 bases lining up with TRBD1. Germline CDR1 reads MNHEY; CDR2 reads SVGAGI. The CDR3 is made up of 14 amino acids. After removal of 6 bases from V and 3 bases from J, the junction contained 7 bases not matched to a gene. Here the CDR3 DNA reads TGTGCCAGCAGACTCTACAGGGGAGACACTGAAGCTTTCTTT. It codes for CASRLYRGDTEAFF.

The V and J genes are TRBV10-3 and TRBJ2-3; TRBD1 matches 8 bases. With 9 bases clipped from V and 2 bases from J, the junction kept 7 bases outside the gene matches. Germline CDR1 and CDR2: ENHRY and SYGVKD. The CDR3 runs 14 residues. The CDR3 region has the DNA TGTGCCATAACCGGGACAGGACACACAGATACGCAGTATTTT. Protein sequence: CAITGTGHTDTQYF.

The V and J genes are TRBV5-8 and TRBJ2-6; TRBD1 aligns across 8 bases. J lost 1 base, V lost 2 bases, and 2 bases had no gene match. The CDR3 is made up of 16 amino acids. From germline, CDR1 is SGHTS and CDR2 YDEGEE. CDR3 sequence: CASSLHRGSGANVLTF. The CDR3 nucleotides read TGTGCCAGCAGCTTACACAGGGGGTCTGGGGCCAACGTCCTGACTTTC.

The rearrangement links TRBV2 to TRBJ2-2, with 7 positions matching TRBD1. The germline CDR1 and CDR2 sequences are SNHLY and FYNNEI. V was pared by 7 bases and J by 3 bases, with 8 bases of the junction left unmatched. This CDR3 contains 15 residues. The CDR3 sequence: CASTQGEQYTGELFF. The CDR3 bases are TGTGCCAGCACCCAGGGGGAACAATACACCGGGGAGCTGTTTTTT.

This clone has just a few counts. The rearrangement uses TRBV20-1 and TRBJ1-4; 8 bases are shared with TRBD1. V lost 3 bases to trimming and J lost 7 bases; unmatched junction nucleotides: 7. The CDR3 spans 14 residues. Germline CDR1 reads DFQATT; CDR2 reads SNEGSKA (reference sequence). CDR3 region: CSASLDRGGEKLFF. CDR3 sequence (DNA): TGCAGTGCTAGTCTCGACAGGGGTGGTGAAAAACTGTTTTTT.

There are a few counts of this clone. The same CDR3 can be traced to other DNA sequences in this sample. This sequence joins TRBV3-1 (or the pseudogene TRBV3-2) and TRBJ1-2; the D is unclear. CDR1 is LGHDT and CDR2 is YNNKEL in the germline V gene (reference sequence). V was cut by 1 base and J by 4 bases, with 7 bases left in between. CDR3 length: 13 residues. In DNA, the CDR3 is TGTGCCAGCAGCCAAGCGGGTGGCTATGGCTACACCTTC. Translating gives CASSQAGGYGYTF.

V usage is TRBV7-9 and J usage is TRBJ2-5, with 9 bases aligning to TRBD1. Per germline, CDR1 SEHNR and CDR2 FQNEAQ (reference sequence). CDR3 length equals 13 residues. Losses at the gene ends were 7 bases for V and 6 bases for J; bases not matched to a gene: 6. In DNA form, the CDR3 reads TGTGCCAGCACCCGGACAGGGGTGCAGACCCAGTACTTC. The encoded protein is CASTRTGVQTQYF.

The rearrangement joins TRBV2 to TRBJ1-1; TRBD1 matches at 8 bases. Per germline, CDR1 SNHLY and CDR2 FYNNEI. This CDR3 contains 13 residues. Unmatched junction bases numbered 7, after V lost 7 bases and J lost 6 bases. DNA of the CDR3: TGTGCCAGCACTACAGGGGGGATCCCTGAAGCTTTCTTT. Translated: CASTTGGIPEAFF.

The gene calls are TRBV14 and TRBJ1-2; D not resolved. The germline V and J ends were trimmed by 3 bases and 7 bases, with 15 bases remaining between them. CDR3 length: 14 residues. Germline CDR1 and CDR2: SGHDN and FVKESK. CDR3 coding DNA: TGTGCCAGCAGCCATAATGGGCCAGTTGGTGGCTACACCTTC. Translation: CASSHNGPVGGYTF.

The V call is TRBV27, the J call TRBJ2-1; 9 bases align to TRBD2. The V and J ends lost 3 bases and 7 bases, in that order; junction bases with no gene match: 7. The germline CDR1 and CDR2 sequences are MNHEY and SMNVEV (reference sequence). There are 15 residues in the CDR3. The CDR3 sequence is CASSFAGTSFNEQFF. The CDR3 region has the DNA TGTGCCAGCAGTTTTGCCGGGACTAGCTTTAATGAGCAGTTCTTC.

J is TRBJ2-3 and V is TRBV19; 11 positions agree with TRBD2. CDR1 LNHDA and CDR2 SQIVND come from the germline V gene (reference sequence). Germline trimming cut 2 bases from V and 5 bases from J; bases unmatched to any gene: 0. This CDR3 spans 14 amino acids. CDR3 coding DNA: TGTGCCAGTAGTATAACTAGCGGGAGAGATACGCAGTATTTT. Translated: CASSITSGRDTQYF.

The CDR3 DNA reads TGTGCCACGGGACAGGGTCCTGAAGCTTTCTTT. Protein sequence: CATGQGPEAFF. The chain is built from TRBV19 and TRBJ1-1; 9 bases match TRBD1. The V and J ends lost 10 bases and 6 bases, in that order; junction bases with no gene match: 3. Germline V gene sequence: CDR1 LNHDA, CDR2 SQIVND (reference sequence). The CDR3 extends over 11 amino acids.

The chain carries TRBV5-1 and TRBJ2-1; 15 bases fit TRBD2. V lost 4 bases, J lost 7 bases, and 6 bases stayed unmatched. This CDR3 is built from 16 residues. Per the germline V gene, CDR1 is SGHRS and CDR2 is YFSETQ. The CDR3 bases are TGCGCCAGCAGCAAATCCGGACTAGCGGGGGGGAATGAGCAGTTCTTC. Encoded protein: CASSKSGLAGGNEQFF.

This rearrangement joins TRBV12-3 or TRBV12-4 to TRBJ1-1; maybe TRBD1 (5 bases). The CDR3 runs to 12 residues. V was shortened by 7 bases and J by 6 bases, with 12 bases between the two germline ends. The CDR3 region has the DNA TGTGCCAGCACCTTATCAGGGTCTGAAGCTTTCTTT. The encoded protein is CASTLSGSEAFF.

The chain is built from TRBV5-1 and TRBJ2-7; 8 nucleotides agree with TRBD1. The CDR3 loop spans 22 amino acids. Germline V lookup: CDR1 SGHRS, CDR2 YFSETQ. Trimming removed 4 bases from V and 3 bases from J; junction bases left unmatched: 30. This CDR3 is CASSLQNLSGTGINRRHYEQYF. The CDR3 region has the DNA TGCGCCAGCAGCCTCCAGAACTTATCCGGGACAGGCATCAACCGGCGGCACTACGAGCAGTACTTC.

The chain links TRBV24-1 to TRBJ2-5; maybe TRBD2 (6 bases). CDR1 and CDR2 from the germline V gene are KGHDR and SFDVKD. CDR3 length: 14 residues. V shed 8 bases and J shed 4 bases, with 16 bases lying between them. The CDR3 coding sequence is TGTGCCACCATGAGTCCCCGGGAGCCAGAGACCCAGTACTTC. This sequence encodes CATMSPREPETQYF.

The chain links TRBV5-5 to TRBJ2-7; D gene ambiguous. CDR1 is SGHKS, CDR2 YYEKEE, per germline (reference sequence). CDR3 size: 13 residues. Trimming removed 0 bases at V and 7 bases at J, with 11 bases between. The CDR3 loop reads CASSLERPREQYF. DNA for the CDR3: TGTGCCAGCAGCTTGGAGCGTCCGAGAGAGCAGTACTTC. Variable domain in full (rest from reference TRBV5-5 and TRBJ2-7): DAGVTQSPTHLIKTRGQQVTLRCSPISGHKSVSWYQQVLGQGPQFIFQYYEKEERGRGNFPDRFSARQFPNYSSELNVNALLLGDSALYLCASSLERPREQYFGPGTRLTVT.